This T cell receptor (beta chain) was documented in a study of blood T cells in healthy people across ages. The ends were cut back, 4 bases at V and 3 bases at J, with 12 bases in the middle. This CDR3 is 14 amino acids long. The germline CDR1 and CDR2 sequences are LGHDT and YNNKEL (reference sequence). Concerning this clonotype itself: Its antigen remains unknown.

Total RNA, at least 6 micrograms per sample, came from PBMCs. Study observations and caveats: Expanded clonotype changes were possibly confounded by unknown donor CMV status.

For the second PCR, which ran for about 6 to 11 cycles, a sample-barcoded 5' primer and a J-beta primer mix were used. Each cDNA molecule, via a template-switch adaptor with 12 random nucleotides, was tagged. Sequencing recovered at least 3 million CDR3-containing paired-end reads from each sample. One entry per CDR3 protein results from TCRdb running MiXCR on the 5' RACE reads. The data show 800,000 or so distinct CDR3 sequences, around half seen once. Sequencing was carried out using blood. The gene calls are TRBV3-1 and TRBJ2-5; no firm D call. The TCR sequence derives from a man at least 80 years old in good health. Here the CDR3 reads CASSLGPIKETQYF. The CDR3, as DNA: TGTGCCAGCAGCCTCGGACCCATTAAAGAGACCCAGTACTTC.